These 28 T cell receptor beta chains were sequenced from one sample in a study of T cell responses to AZD1222 COVID-19 vaccine (dated by TCRdb to the early 2020s). The time point label for this specimen denotes: baseline before first vaccination. Library prep was done by the immunoSEQ multiplex PCR assay. TCRdb obtained this table from immuneACCESS and retained in-frame rearrangements with V and J assigned. These tables miss some clones; where compared with another copy, unresolved V genes account for less than half of the shortfall, and the remainder is unexplained. This sample gives 140,000 to 150,000 clones in total; roughly 92% of them show up just once. Just over 5% of the sample is taken by the ten largest. The specimen was peripheral blood, collected on day 0 of AZD1222 vaccination. The receptors originated from an adult in good health.

The chain joins TRBV19 to TRBJ1-4, with D maybe TRBD1 (6 bases). The length of the CDR3 is 16 residues. Germline V gene lookup returns CDR1 LNHDA and CDR2 SQIVND (reference sequence). V lost 7 bases and J lost 10, with 25 bases in between. The DNA for the CDR3 is TGTGCCAGTACCCTAGATCGGGGGGCCAGCCCTGGAAAACTGTTTTTT. Amino acid sequence: CASTLDRGASPGKLFF.

The gene calls are TRBV18 and TRBJ2-7; tentatively, D is TRBD2 (6 bases). There are 13 residues in the CDR3. CDR1 is KGHSH, CDR2 LQKENI, per germline. Trimming left V 3 bases short and J 0 bases short, with 6 bases between. CDR3 sequence reads: CASSPTSSYEQYF. Written as DNA, the CDR3 is TGTGCCAGCTCACCGACTAGCTCCTACGAGCAGTACTTC.

In its sample, this clone was seen once. The chain is built from TRBV5-1 and TRBJ2-7; 12 nucleotides agree with TRBD2. The CDR3 extends over 17 amino acids. V gave up 4 bases and J gave up 5 bases; unmatched junction bases: 13. Germline V gives CDR1 SGHRS, CDR2 YFSETQ. The CDR3 loop reads CASSQTGTTSGRNEQYF. The CDR3 DNA reads as TGCGCCAGCAGCCAAACAGGAACTACTAGCGGGAGGAACGAGCAGTACTTC.

This chain uses TRBV28 with TRBJ2-3; 8 bases fit TRBD2. This CDR3 contains 15 residues. V dropped 5 bases and J dropped 1; count of bases not matched to a gene: 5. Germline V lookup: CDR1 MDHEN, CDR2 SYDVKM. The CDR3 region is CASSTRAGGTDTQYF. CDR3 bases: TGTGCCAGCAGTACTCGAGCGGGAGGCACAGATACGCAGTATTTT.

The chain carries TRBV3-1 (or the pseudogene TRBV3-2) and TRBJ2-2; D is unclear. Germline CDR1 and CDR2: LGHDT and YNNKEL (reference sequence). Trimming took off 0 bases at V and 1 base at J, with 6 bases between the two ends. The CDR3 covers 15 residues. The CDR3 protein is CASSQDLQNTGELFF. The CDR3 nucleotides are TGTGCCAGCAGCCAAGATCTACAGAACACCGGGGAGCTGTTTTTT.

This clone has just one count. The chain recombines TRBV4-1 with TRBJ1-2, with TRBD1 matching over 11 bases. The CDR3 contains 14 residues. CDR1 is MGHRA, CDR2 YSYEKL, per germline. V shed 1 base, J shed 7 bases, and the junction held 2 bases outside the gene matches. The CDR3: CASSQGTGGFGYTF. The CDR3 DNA reads TGCGCCAGCAGCCAAGGGACAGGGGGCTTTGGCTACACCTTC.

The V call is TRBV19, the J call TRBJ1-1; a possible D gene is TRBD1 (6 bases). Germline CDR1 reads LNHDA; CDR2 reads SQIVND (reference sequence). V dropped 10 bases and J dropped 4 bases, with 25 bases sitting between them. This CDR3 region has 16 residues. In DNA, the CDR3 is TGTGCCACCCACCGCACAGGGTTTGTTTTAAGCACTGAAGCTTTCTTT. Translating gives CATHRTGFVLSTEAFF.

The chain combines TRBV21-1 with TRBJ2-2; the D call in the table, TRBD2, was not verified against the DNA. TRBV21-1 is marked as a pseudogene. The CDR3 consists of 15 residues. The DNA of the CDR3 is TGTGCCAGCAGCAAAGGAGAGGGTAACACCGGGGAGCTGTTTTTT. It encodes CASSKGEGNTGELFF.

The chain is built from TRBV4-2 and TRBJ2-2; tentative D call: TRBD2 (6 bases). The CDR3 loop spans 16 amino acids. From germline, CDR1 is LGHNA and CDR2 YNFKEQ. V lost 0 bases to trimming and J lost 0 bases, with 8 bases between them. The CDR3, as DNA: TGTGCCAGCAGCCAAGACCAGCGGGCGAACACCGGGGAGCTGTTTTTT. It specifies CASSQDQRANTGELFF.

V and J are TRBV10-3 and TRBJ2-7; tentative D call: TRBD2 (5 bases). Germline CDR1 ENHRY, CDR2 SYGVKD. The CDR3 extends over 11 amino acids. Trimming took off 3 bases at V and 7 bases at J, with 7 bases between the two ends. This chain's CDR3 is CAISDRGEQYF. CDR3 bases: TGTGCCATCAGTGATAGAGGGGAGCAGTACTTC.

J is TRBJ2-3 and V is TRBV27; 12 bases agree with TRBD2. Germline CDR1 reads MNHEY; CDR2 reads SMNVEV (reference sequence). The CDR3 is made up of 18 amino acids. V shed 4 bases, J shed 6 bases, and the junction held 14 bases outside the gene matches. The CDR3 nucleotides are TGTGCCAGCAGTTCCAACCTCCGACTAGCGGGAGATGGGGATACGCAGTATTTT. As protein: CASSSNLRLAGDGDTQYF.

This rearrangement joins TRBV29-1 to TRBJ2-3, with D uncertain. Germline CDR1 reads SQVTM; CDR2 reads ANQGSEA. This CDR3 contains 14 residues. Trimming removed 4 bases at V and 0 bases at J, with 11 bases between. The CDR3 here is CSVVGGASTDTQYF. The CDR3 DNA is TGCAGCGTTGTAGGCGGAGCCAGCACAGATACGCAGTATTTT.

V is TRBV5-1 and J is TRBJ2-2; possibly TRBD1 or TRBD2 for D (5 bases each). The CDR3 totals 16 residues. Trimming removed 4 bases from V and 4 bases from J, with 17 bases in between. CDR1 and CDR2 from the germline V gene are SGHRS and YFSETQ. CDR3: CASSRLGVGTTGELFF. DNA of the CDR3: TGCGCCAGCAGCCGCCTAGGGGTGGGGACCACCGGGGAGCTGTTTTTT. Full variable domain (remainder filled in from reference TRBV5-1 and TRBJ2-2): KAGVTQTPRYLIKTRGQQVTLSCSPISGHRSVSWYQQTPGQGLQFLFEYFSETQRNKGNFPGRFSGRQFSNSRSEMNVSTLELGDSALYLCASSRLGVGTTGELFFGEGSRLTVL.

Remarks on this clone: The identical CDR3 is also encoded by other nucleotide sequences in the sample. The chain has TRBV9 and TRBJ2-7, with D perhaps assigned TRBD1 or TRBD2 (5 bases each). This CDR3 spans 15 amino acids. Germline V gene data show CDR1 as SGDLS and CDR2 as YYNGEE. The V gene lost 0 bases and the J gene lost 2 bases, with 12 bases spanning the gap. As DNA, the CDR3 is TGTGCCAGCAGCGTAGGGGCTGGGGGAACCTACGAGCAGTACTTC. Translating it yields CASSVGAGGTYEQYF.

This chain uses TRBV7-3 with TRBJ2-1; 9 bases line up with TRBD2. This CDR3 spans 17 amino acids. The V gene end was trimmed by 4 bases and the J gene end by 4 bases; junction bases not matched to a gene: 11. Germline V gene lookup returns CDR1 SGHTA and CDR2 FQGTGA. CDR3 nucleotide sequence: TGTGCCAGCAGCTCCCCACTAGCGGGTGGGGCTTACAATGAGCAGTTCTTC. The encoded protein is CASSSPLAGGAYNEQFF.

In regard to this clone: One junction end disagrees with the germline gene, perhaps due to a read error. The V call is TRBV2, the J call TRBJ2-7, with 8 bases identical to TRBD2. The CDR3 has 13 amino acids. The germline CDR1 and CDR2 sequences are SNHLY and FYNNEI. The CDR3 DNA follows: TGTGCAAGCACCCCAGGACTAGCCGGTGAGCAGTACTTC. This codes for CASTPGLAGEQYF.

V and J are TRBV30 and TRBJ1-5; D possibly corresponds to TRBD1 (6 bases). V lost 0 bases and J lost 2, with 8 bases in between. Germline loops: CDR1 GTSNPN, CDR2 SVGIG (reference sequence). The CDR3 totals 14 residues. This chain's CDR3 is CAWSVGGGNQPQHF. The CDR3 region has the DNA TGTGCCTGGAGTGTTGGGGGCGGCAATCAGCCCCAGCATTTT.

In nucleotides, the CDR3 is TGTGCCAGCAGCCCCCCGGGGCCCACAGATACGCAGTATTTT. Encoded protein: CASSPPGPTDTQYF. V gene TRBV7-2 combines with J gene TRBJ2-3; D assignment may be TRBD1 or TRBD2 (5 bases each). The V end was cut by 5 bases, the J end by 2 bases, with 11 bases between. Germline V gene data show CDR1 as SGHTA and CDR2 as FQGNSA. CDR3 length: 14 amino acids.

V usage is TRBV27 and J usage is TRBJ1-6; tentatively, D is TRBD1 (6 bases). V was trimmed by 8 bases and J by 3 bases, leaving 8 bases between them. Germline lookup yields CDR1 MNHEY and CDR2 SMNVEV (reference sequence). The CDR3 runs 13 residues. The CDR3 nucleotides are TGTGCCAGCCGGACAGTCTATAATTCACCCCTCCACTTT. Translation: CASRTVYNSPLHF.

The chain has TRBV3-1 (or the pseudogene TRBV3-2) and TRBJ2-5; D might be TRBD1 or TRBD2, each matching 5 bases. The CDR3 consists of 13 residues. V lost 4 bases and J 4 bases, leaving 10 bases between the germline ends. Germline values: CDR1 LGHDT, CDR2 YNNKEL (reference sequence). This CDR3 reads CASSRSGGETQYF. CDR3 in DNA: TGTGCCAGCAGCCGATCTGGGGGAGAGACCCAGTACTTC.

The chain recombines TRBV4-2 with TRBJ1-5; D is undetermined. The CDR3 loop spans 15 amino acids. CDR1 is LGHNA and CDR2 is YNFKEQ in the germline V gene. V shed 0 bases and J shed 5 bases, with 11 bases lying between them. CDR3 loop: CASSQEWGGHQPQHF. The CDR3 DNA sequence: TGTGCCAGCAGCCAAGAATGGGGAGGGCATCAGCCCCAGCATTTT.

The genes are TRBV20-1 and TRBJ1-5, with 8 positions matching TRBD1. V dropped 3 bases and J dropped 5; count of bases not matched to a gene: 6. The CDR3 spans 14 residues. Looked up from germline, CDR1 is DFQATT and CDR2 is SNEGSKA (reference sequence). The CDR3 bases are TGCAGTGCTAGTGACGGACAGGGAGATCAGCCCCAGCATTTT. Its translation: CSASDGQGDQPQHF.

The CDR3 spells CASSRERAEAFF. The CDR3 nucleotides are TGTGCCAGTAGTAGGGAGAGGGCTGAAGCTTTCTTT. The chain combines TRBV19 with TRBJ1-1, with D unresolved. V was pared by 4 bases and J by 6 bases, with 9 bases between. This CDR3 comprises 12 residues. The germline gives CDR1 LNHDA, CDR2 SQIVND (reference sequence).

The J gene is TRBJ2-1, the V gene TRBV3-1 (or the pseudogene TRBV3-2), with 8 bases that match TRBD1. Germline V gene sequence: CDR1 LGHDT, CDR2 YNNKEL (reference sequence). The CDR3 contains 13 residues. The junction had 4 bases not matched to a gene; V was cut back by 4 bases and J by 8 bases. The CDR3 DNA follows: TGTGCCAGCAGCCCAGGACAGGGCTATGAGCAGTTCTTC. This codes for CASSPGQGYEQFF.

This chain links TRBV7-2 with TRBJ2-7; D possibly corresponds to TRBD2 (5 bases). Germline V gene lookup returns CDR1 SGHTA and CDR2 FQGNSA. V was trimmed by 1 base and J by 1 base, leaving 14 bases between them. The CDR3 length is 16 residues. The CDR3: CASSLVGGLESYEQYF. For the CDR3, the DNA is TGTGCCAGCAGCTTAGTGGGCGGGTTAGAGTCCTACGAGCAGTACTTC.

The V and J genes are TRBV14 and TRBJ2-2; 7 bases are a match to TRBD1. The V segment lost 2 bases and the J segment 2 bases; nucleotides outside the gene matches: 5. The CDR3 spans 16 residues. Germline V CDR1 and CDR2: SGHDN, FVKESK. CDR3 residues: CASSQLQGTNTGELFF. The CDR3 nucleotides read TGTGCCAGCAGCCAATTACAGGGGACCAACACCGGGGAGCTGTTTTTT.

J is TRBJ1-1 and V is TRBV5-1; D gene ambiguous. Trimming shortened V by 1 base and J by 1 base, and 8 bases separated the two germline ends. Germline lookup yields CDR1 SGHRS and CDR2 YFSETQ. The CDR3 is 14 residues long. CDR3 in DNA: TGCGCCAGCAGCTTGATCGCAGGGAACACTGAAGCTTTCTTT. Its protein is CASSLIAGNTEAFF.

The J gene is TRBJ1-2, the V gene TRBV3-1 (or the pseudogene TRBV3-2); D not certain. This CDR3 comprises 15 residues. Trimming cost V 0 bases and J 4 bases, with 12 bases left between them. Per germline, CDR1 LGHDT and CDR2 YNNKEL (reference sequence). The CDR3 DNA reads TGTGCCAGCAGCCAAGAAGTAAACAGCGTCTATGGCTACACCTTC. This encodes CASSQEVNSVYGYTF.